A selection of T cell receptor beta chains follows, all from one sample in a study of T-cell reconstitution after alpha-beta-depleted transplantation in children. TCRdb reanalysed the PCR reads using MiXCR and keeps one entry per CDR3 protein. Of 780,000 or so distinct CDR3 sequences in the sample, approximately 15% were seen once. The specimen comprised PBMCs, mostly from graft donor cells, sampled 360 days after TCRalphabeta/CD19-depleted stem cell transplant. These TCRs come from a male patient younger than 18 who had a stem cell transplant for acute lymphoblastic leukemia, so the T cells may come from the graft donor. Both conserved end residues are part of each CDR3. D genes are given only for firm matches. Not every row has a clone size; where given, it reads once, few, many or a size class.

abundance	d_gene	v_gene	j_gene	CDR3aa	CDR3nt
.	.	TRBV7-9	TRBJ2-1	CASSARQPLNEQFF	TGTGCCAGCAGCGCCCGACAGCCCCTCAATGAGCAGTTCTTC
.	.	TRBV21-1	TRBJ1-5	CASSKARAGQPQHF	TGTGCCAGCAGCAAAGCGCGGGCCGGTCAGCCCCAGCATTTT
.	.	TRBV12-3/TRBV12-4	TRBJ2-3	CASSLQTPGMSTDTQYF	TGTGCCAGCAGTTTACAGACTCCCGGAATGAGCACAGATACGCAGTATTTT
.	.	TRBV15	TRBJ2-3	CATSRIRGTDTQYF	TGTGCCACCAGCAGGATCAGGGGTACAGATACGCAGTATTTT
.	TRBD2	TRBV12-3/TRBV12-4	TRBJ2-7	CASSLGLAGEYEQYF	TGTGCCAGCAGTTTAGGACTAGCGGGAGAATACGAGCAGTACTTC
few	TRBD1	TRBV29-1	TRBJ1-2	CSGQQGAGGYTF	TGCAGCGGACAACAGGGGGCAGGTGGCTACACCTTC
.	.	TRBV7-9	TRBJ2-7	CASSLETRGLSGQYF	TGTGCCAGCAGCTTAGAGACACGGGGACTCTCGGGGCAGTACTTC
.	.	TRBV20-1	TRBJ2-3	CSPRADTQYF	TGCAGTCCGAGAGCAGATACGCAGTATTTT
.	TRBD1	TRBV20-1	TRBJ2-1	CSARFSGQAISSYNEQFF	TGCAGTGCTAGATTCTCGGGACAGGCCATAAGCTCCTACAATGAGCAGTTCTTC
few	.	TRBV7-9	TRBJ2-7	CASRPGQGGTAYEQYF	TGTGCCAGCAGGCCTGGGCAGGGGGGCACCGCCTACGAGCAGTACTTC
.	TRBD2	TRBV27	TRBJ2-2	CASSASRLAANTGELFF	TGTGCCAGCAGTGCCAGCCGACTAGCGGCCAACACCGGGGAGCTGTTTTTT
few	.	TRBV5-1	TRBJ2-2	CASSLSASGELFF	TGCGCCAGCAGCCTGAGCGCCAGCGGGGAGCTGTTTTTT
few	.	TRBV12-5	TRBJ2-1	CASGLASPRGEQFF	TGTGCTAGTGGTTTGGCCTCCCCCCGAGGGGAGCAGTTCTTC